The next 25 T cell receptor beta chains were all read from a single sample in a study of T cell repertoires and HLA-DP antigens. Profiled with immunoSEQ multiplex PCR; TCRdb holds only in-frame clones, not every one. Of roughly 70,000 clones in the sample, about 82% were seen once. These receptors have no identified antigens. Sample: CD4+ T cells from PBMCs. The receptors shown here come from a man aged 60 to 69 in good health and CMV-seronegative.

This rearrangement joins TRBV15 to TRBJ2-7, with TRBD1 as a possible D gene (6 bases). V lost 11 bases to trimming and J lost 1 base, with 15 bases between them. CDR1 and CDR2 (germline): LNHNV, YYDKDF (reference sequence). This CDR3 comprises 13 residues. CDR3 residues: CAAGAGASYEQYF. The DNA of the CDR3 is TGTGCCGCCGGTGCAGGGGCGTCCTACGAGCAGTACTTC. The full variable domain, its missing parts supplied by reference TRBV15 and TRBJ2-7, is DAMVIQNPRYQVTQFGKPVTLSCSQTLNHNVMYWYQQKSSQAPKLLFHYYDKDFNNEADTPDNFQSRRPNTSFCFLDIRSPGLGDTAMYLCAAGAGASYEQYFGPGTRLTVT.

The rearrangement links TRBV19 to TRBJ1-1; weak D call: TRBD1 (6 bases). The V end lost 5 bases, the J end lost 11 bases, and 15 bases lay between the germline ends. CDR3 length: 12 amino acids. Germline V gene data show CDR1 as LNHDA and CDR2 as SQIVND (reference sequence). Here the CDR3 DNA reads TGTGCCAGTAGTCCCAGACAGGCGGGGGCTTTCTTT. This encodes CASSPRQAGAFF.

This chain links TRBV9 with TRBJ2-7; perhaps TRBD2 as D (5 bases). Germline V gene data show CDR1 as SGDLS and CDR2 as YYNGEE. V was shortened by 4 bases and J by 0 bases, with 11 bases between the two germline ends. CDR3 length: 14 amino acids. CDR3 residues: CASSLGSDSYEQYV. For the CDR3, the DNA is TGTGCCAGCAGCCTAGGGAGCGACTCCTACGAGCAGTACGTC.

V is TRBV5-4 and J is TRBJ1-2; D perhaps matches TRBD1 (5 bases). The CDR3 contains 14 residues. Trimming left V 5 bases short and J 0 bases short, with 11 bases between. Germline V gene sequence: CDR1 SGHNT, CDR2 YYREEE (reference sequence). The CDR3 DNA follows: TGTGCCAGCAGTCGGAAGACAGCTAACTATGGCTACACCTTC. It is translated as CASSRKTANYGYTF.

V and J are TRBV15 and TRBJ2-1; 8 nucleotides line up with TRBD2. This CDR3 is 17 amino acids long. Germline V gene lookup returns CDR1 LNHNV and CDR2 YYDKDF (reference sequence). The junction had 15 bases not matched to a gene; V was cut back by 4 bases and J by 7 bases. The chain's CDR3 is CATSTKRGRADTNEQFF. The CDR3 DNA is TGTGCCACCAGCACTAAGCGGGGGAGGGCCGATACGAATGAGCAGTTCTTC.

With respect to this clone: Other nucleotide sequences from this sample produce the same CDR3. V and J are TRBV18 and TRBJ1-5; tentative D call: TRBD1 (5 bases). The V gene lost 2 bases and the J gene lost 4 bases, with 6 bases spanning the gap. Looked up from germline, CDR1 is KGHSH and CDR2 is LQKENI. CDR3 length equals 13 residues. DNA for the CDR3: TGTGCCAGCTCACCAGGACAAAATCAGCCCCAGCATTTT. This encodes CASSPGQNQPQHF.

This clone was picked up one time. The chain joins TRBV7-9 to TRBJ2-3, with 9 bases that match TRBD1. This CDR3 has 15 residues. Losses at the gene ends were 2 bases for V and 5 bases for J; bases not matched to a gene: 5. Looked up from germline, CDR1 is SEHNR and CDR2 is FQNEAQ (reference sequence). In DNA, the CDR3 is TGTGCCAGCAGCTTAAAGGACAGGGGATTAGATACGCAGTATTTT. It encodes CASSLKDRGLDTQYF.

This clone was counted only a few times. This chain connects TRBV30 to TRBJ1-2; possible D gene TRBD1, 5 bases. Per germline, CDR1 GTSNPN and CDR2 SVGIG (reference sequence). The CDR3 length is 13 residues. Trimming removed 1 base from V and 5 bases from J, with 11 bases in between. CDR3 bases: TGTGCCTGGAGTGCAGACTCAGGGTATGGCTACACCTTC. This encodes CAWSADSGYGYTF.

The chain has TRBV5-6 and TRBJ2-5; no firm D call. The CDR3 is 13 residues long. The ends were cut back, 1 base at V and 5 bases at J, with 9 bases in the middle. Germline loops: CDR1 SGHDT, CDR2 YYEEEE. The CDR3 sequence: CASSLLVGETQYF. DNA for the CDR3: TGTGCCAGCAGCTTGTTGGTCGGGGAGACCCAGTACTTC. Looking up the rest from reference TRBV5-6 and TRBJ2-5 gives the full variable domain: DAGVTQSPTHLIKTRGQQVTLRCSPKSGHDTVSWYQQALGQGPQFIFQYYEEEERQRGNFPDRFSGHQFPNYSSELNVNALLLGDSALYLCASSLLVGETQYFGPGTRLLVL.

CDR3 in amino acids: CASRSTGETQYF. The DNA of the CDR3 is TGTGCCAGCCGGTCTACTGGGGAGACCCAGTACTTC. This chain links TRBV25-1 with TRBJ2-5; D is ambiguous. Trimming pared 8 bases from V and 5 bases from J, leaving 12 bases between. Germline CDR1 and CDR2: MGHDK and SYGVNS. This CDR3 is 12 amino acids long. Full variable domain (missing parts from reference TRBV25-1 and TRBJ2-5): EADIYQTPRYLVIGTGKKITLECSQTMGHDKMYWYQQDPGMELHLIHYSYGVNSTEKGDLSSESTVSRIRTEHFPLTLESARPSHTSQYLCASRSTGETQYFGPGTRLLVL.

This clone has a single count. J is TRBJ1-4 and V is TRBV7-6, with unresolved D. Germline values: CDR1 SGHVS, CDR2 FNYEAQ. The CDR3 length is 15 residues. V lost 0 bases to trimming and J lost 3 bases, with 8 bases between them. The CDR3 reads CASSLALGSNEKLFF. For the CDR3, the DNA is TGTGCCAGCAGCTTAGCGCTAGGGTCTAATGAAAAACTGTTTTTT.

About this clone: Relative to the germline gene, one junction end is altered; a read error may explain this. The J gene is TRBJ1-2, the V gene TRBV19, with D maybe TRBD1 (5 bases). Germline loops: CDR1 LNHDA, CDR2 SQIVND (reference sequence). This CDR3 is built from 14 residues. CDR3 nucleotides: TGTGCCAGTAGGATAGGACAAAGTAGCTATGGCTACACCTTC. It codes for CASRIGQSSYGYTF. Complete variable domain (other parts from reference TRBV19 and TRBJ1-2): DGGITQSPKYLFRKEGQNVTLSCEQNLNHDAMYWYRQDPGQGLRLIYYSQIVNDFQKGDIAEGYSVSREKKESFPLTVTSAQKNPTAFYLCASRIGQSSYGYTFGSGTRLTVV.

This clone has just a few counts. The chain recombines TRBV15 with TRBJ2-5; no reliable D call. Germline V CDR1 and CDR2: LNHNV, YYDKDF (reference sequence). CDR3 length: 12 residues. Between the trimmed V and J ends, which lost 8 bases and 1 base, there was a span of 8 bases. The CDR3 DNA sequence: TGTGCCACCGGCCTGGGCCAAGAGACCCAGTACTTC. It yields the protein CATGLGQETQYF.

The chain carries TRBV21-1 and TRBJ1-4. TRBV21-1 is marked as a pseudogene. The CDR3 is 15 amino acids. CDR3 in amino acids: CASTAVRTPNEKLFF. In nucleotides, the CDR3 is TGTGCCAGCACCGCAGTCCGGACGCCTAATGAAAAACTGTTTTTT.

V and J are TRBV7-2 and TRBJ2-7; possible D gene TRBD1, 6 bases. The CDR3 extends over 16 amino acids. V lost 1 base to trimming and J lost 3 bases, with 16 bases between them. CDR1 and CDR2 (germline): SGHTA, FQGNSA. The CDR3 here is CASSLDSPGQYYEQYF. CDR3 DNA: TGTGCCAGCAGCTTAGACTCCCCAGGACAGTACTACGAGCAGTACTTC.

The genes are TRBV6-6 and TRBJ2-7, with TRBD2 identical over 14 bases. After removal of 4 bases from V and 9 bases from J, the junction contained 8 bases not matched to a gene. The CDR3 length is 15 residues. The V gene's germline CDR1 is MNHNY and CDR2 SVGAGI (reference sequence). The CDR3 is CASSFQGLAGEPQYV. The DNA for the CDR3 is TGTGCCAGCAGTTTTCAGGGACTAGCGGGAGAGCCGCAGTACGTC.

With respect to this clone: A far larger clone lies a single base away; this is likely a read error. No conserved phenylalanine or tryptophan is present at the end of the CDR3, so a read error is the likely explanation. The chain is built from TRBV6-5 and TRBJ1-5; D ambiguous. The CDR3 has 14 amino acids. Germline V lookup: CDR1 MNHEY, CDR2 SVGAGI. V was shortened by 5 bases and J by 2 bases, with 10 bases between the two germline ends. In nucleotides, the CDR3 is TGTGCCAGCAGTGCAAACACCGGCAATCAGCCCCAGCATTCT. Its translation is CASSANTGNQPQHS.

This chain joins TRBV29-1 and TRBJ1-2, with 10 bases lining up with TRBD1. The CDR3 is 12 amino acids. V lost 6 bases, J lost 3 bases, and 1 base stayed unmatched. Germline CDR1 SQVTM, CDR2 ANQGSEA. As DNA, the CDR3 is TGCAGCGTAGGACAGGGGGACTATGGCTACACCTTC. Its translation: CSVGQGDYGYTF.

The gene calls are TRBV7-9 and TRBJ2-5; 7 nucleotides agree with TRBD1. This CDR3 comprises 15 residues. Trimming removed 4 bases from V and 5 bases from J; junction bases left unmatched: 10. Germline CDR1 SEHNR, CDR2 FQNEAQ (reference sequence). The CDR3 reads CASSYRTGGLETQYF. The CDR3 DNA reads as TGTGCCAGCAGCTACCGGACAGGCGGTCTCGAGACCCAGTACTTC.

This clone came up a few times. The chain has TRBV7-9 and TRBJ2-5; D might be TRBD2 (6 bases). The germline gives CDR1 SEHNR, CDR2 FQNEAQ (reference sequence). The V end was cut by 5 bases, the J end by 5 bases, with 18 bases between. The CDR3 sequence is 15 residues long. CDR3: CASSTTVKEGETQYF. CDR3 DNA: TGTGCCAGCAGCACGACGGTGAAGGAGGGGGAGACCCAGTACTTC.

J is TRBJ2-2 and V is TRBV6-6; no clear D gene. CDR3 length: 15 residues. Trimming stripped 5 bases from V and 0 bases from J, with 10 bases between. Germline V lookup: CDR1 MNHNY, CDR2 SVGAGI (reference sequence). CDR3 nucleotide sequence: TGTGCCAGCAGTCGGACGGCGGCGAACACCGGGGAGCTGTTTTTT. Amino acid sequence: CASSRTAANTGELFF.

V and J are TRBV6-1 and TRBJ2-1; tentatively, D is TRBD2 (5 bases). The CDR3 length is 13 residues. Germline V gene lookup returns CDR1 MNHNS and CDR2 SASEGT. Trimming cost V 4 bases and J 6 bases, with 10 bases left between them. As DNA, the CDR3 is TGTGCCAGCAGTGTAAGCGGCCCCAATGAGCAGTTCTTC. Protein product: CASSVSGPNEQFF.

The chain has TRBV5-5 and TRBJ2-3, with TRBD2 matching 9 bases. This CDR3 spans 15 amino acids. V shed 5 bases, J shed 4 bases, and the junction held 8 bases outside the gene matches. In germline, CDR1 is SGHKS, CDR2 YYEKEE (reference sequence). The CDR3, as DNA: TGTGCCAGCAGGCGCGGGGGGGCATACGCAGATACGCAGTATTTT. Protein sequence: CASRRGGAYADTQYF.

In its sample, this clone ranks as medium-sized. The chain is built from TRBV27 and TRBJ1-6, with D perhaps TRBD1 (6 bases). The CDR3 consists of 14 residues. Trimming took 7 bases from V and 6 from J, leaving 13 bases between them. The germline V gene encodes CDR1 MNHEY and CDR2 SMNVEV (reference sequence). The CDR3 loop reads CASNVQGPNSPLHF. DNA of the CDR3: TGTGCCAGCAACGTACAGGGCCCTAATTCACCCCTCCACTTT.

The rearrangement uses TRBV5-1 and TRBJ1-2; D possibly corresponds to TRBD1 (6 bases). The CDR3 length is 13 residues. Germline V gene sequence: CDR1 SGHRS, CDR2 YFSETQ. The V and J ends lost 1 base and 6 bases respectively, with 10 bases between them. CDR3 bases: TGCGCCAGCAGCTTGTCAGGGGACCATGGCTACACCTTC. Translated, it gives CASSLSGDHGYTF.